The TCR beta chain described here comes from a study of shared clonotypes between healthy human individuals. General study results and limits: It was the non-shared clonotypes that had lower generation probabilities than clonotypes shared by all four donors.

Assay used: immunoSEQ multiplex PCR; TCRdb lists only in-frame clones, some missing. The table lists some 240,000 clones, 60% to 80% of them singletons. A word on this clone: Its antigen is unknown.

The CDR3 totals 13 residues. The germline gives CDR1 MDHEN, CDR2 SYDVKM. Between the trimmed V and J ends, which lost 1 base and 5 bases, there was a span of 6 bases. This sequence originates from a man aged 25 to 40 in good health. The specimen was memory CD4+ T cells sorted from blood. This sample's subset: CD45RA-negative fraction. V gene TRBV28 combines with J gene TRBJ1-5; D gene uncertain. For the CDR3, the DNA is TGTGCCAGCAGTTTATCTGGGTATCAGCCCCAGCATTTT. Its protein is CASSLSGYQPQHF. Looking up the rest from reference TRBV28 and TRBJ1-5 gives the full variable domain: DVKVTQSSRYLVKRTGEKVFLECVQDMDHENMFWYRQDPGLGLRLIYFSYDVKMKEKGDIPEGYSVSREKKERFSLILESASTNQTSMYLCASSLSGYQPQHFGDGTRLSIL.